This T cell receptor beta chain stems from a study of cytomegalovirus exposure and HLA in healthy donors. Study observations and caveats: Reports credit the classifier with highly specific, highly sensitive diagnosis of cytomegalovirus status. In vitro confirmation showed three CMV-associated chains to be CMV antigen specific. An analysis that was carried out later associated some 17,000 TCR beta sequences with HLA alleles at 0.05 false discovery rate.

In the PCR, 60 Vbeta and 13 Jbeta primers were used. Here immunoSEQ multiplex PCR was the method, and the copy in TCRdb shows in-frame clones only, minus some. The table includes roughly 150,000 clones, roughly 80% detected once. The V gene's germline CDR1 is MDHEN and CDR2 SYDVKM. There are 15 residues in the CDR3. Trimming took off 2 bases at V and 5 bases at J, with 15 bases between the two ends. About this clone itself: Its cognate antigen is unknown.

Donors were nominally healthy when sampled, though unrecorded immune exposures were likely. Source material: PBMCs. The rearrangement uses TRBV28 and TRBJ2-5; perhaps TRBD1 as D (6 bases). This receptor was obtained from a male donor in good health and CMV-seronegative. CDR3 sequence (DNA): TGTGCCAGCAGTTTAGGACAGACCCGCCGGGAGACCCAGTACTTC. Protein sequence: CASSLGQTRRETQYF. The full variable domain, in which reference TRBV28 and TRBJ2-5 provide the parts outside the CDR3, is DVKVTQSSRYLVKRTGEKVFLECVQDMDHENMFWYRQDPGLGLRLIYFSYDVKMKEKGDIPEGYSVSREKKERFSLILESASTNQTSMYLCASSLGQTRRETQYFGPGTRLLVL.